This T cell receptor beta chain originates from a study of beta chain features in type 1 diabetes. The sample holds many counts of this clone. J gave up 6 bases and V 2 bases, and 6 bases lay outside the gene matches. CDR1 and CDR2 (germline): MDHEN, SYDVKM. The CDR3 runs 14 residues. The sequenced template was cDNA made from the entire isolated RNA. Profiling relied on immunoSEQ multiplex PCR, and the TCRdb table lists in-frame clones only, not all of them. The table includes roughly 290,000 clones, around 7.3% detected once. Input material: central memory CD4+ T cells from blood. This TCR derives from a young woman in good health. This chain joins TRBV28 and TRBJ1-1; 7 nucleotides agree with TRBD1. For the CDR3, the DNA is TGTGCCAGCAGTTTAGACAGGGTTGCGGCTGAAGCTTTCTTT. This codes for CASSLDRVAAEAFF.